This T cell receptor (beta chain) comes out of a study of blood T cell repertoires in COVID-19. About the study: Whether acute or convalescent, the COVID-19 samples came from the United States, Italy and Spain. PBMCs, B-cell-depleted T cells, or T cells provided the cDNA or gDNA that made up the material.

Only in-frame clones appear in the TCRdb table, and some are missing; sequencing was by immunoSEQ multiplex PCR. The sample shows 50,000 to 65,000 clones, approximately 80% of them seen only once. Sample: peripheral blood. The TCR sequence derives from a man aged 65 to 85 with acute or convalescent COVID-19.

The CDR3 nucleotides read TGCAGCGTTCGAAAATGGGACAGGGTGAGCTATGGCTACACCTTC. Amino acids: CSVRKWDRVSYGYTF. V gene TRBV29-1 combines with J gene TRBJ1-2, with 9 positions matching TRBD1. After removal of 5 bases from V and 4 bases from J, the junction contained 11 bases not matched to a gene. Germline CDR1 SQVTM, CDR2 ANQGSEA. The CDR3 covers 15 residues.